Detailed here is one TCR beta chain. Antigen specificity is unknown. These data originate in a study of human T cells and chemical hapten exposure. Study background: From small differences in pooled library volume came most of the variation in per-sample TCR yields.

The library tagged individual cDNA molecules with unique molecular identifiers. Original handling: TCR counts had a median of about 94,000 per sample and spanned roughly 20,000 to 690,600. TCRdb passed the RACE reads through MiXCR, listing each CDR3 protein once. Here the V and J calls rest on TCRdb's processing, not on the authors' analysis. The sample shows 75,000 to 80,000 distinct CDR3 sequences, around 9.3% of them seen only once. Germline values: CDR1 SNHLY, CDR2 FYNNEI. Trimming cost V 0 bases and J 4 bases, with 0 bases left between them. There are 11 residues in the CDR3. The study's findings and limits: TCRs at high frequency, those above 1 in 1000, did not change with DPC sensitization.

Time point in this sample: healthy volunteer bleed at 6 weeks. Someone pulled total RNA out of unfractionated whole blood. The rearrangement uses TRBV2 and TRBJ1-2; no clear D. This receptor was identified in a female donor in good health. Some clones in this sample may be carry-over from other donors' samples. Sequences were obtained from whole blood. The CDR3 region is CASSEAYGYTF. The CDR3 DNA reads TGTGCCAGCAGTGAAGCCTATGGCTACACCTTC.